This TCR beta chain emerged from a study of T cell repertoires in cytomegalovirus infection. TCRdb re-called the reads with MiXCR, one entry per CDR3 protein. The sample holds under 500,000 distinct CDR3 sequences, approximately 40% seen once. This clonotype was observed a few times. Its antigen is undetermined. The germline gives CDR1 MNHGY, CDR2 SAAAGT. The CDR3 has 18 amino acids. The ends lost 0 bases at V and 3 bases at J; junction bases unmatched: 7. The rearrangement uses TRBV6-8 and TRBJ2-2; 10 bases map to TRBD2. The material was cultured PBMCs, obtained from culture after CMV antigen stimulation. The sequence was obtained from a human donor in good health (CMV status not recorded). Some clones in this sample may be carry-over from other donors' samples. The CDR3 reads CASSYSLAGATDTGELFF. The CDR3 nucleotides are TGTGCCAGCAGTTACTCCCTAGCGGGGGCCACGGACACCGGGGAGCTGTTTTTT.